Listed here are 22 T cell receptor beta chains from one sample, sequenced in a study of human thymus T cells. Sequencing was performed with immunoSEQ multiplex PCR; in TCRdb, only in-frame clones are kept and a portion is missing. The sample has 45,000 to 75,000 clones, approximately 93% seen once. Sequences were obtained from blood. These receptors all stem from a boy under three years old with a congenital heart defect but otherwise immunologically healthy.

The V call is TRBV5-1, the J call TRBJ2-3; D unresolved. The CDR3 contains 14 residues. The V gene lost 1 base and the J gene lost 2 bases, with 8 bases spanning the gap. Germline values: CDR1 SGHRS, CDR2 YFSETQ. CDR3: CASSLFRDTDTQYF. The DNA for the CDR3 is TGCGCCAGCAGCTTGTTTAGGGACACAGATACGCAGTATTTT.

J is TRBJ1-2 and V is TRBV30, with 8 nucleotides matching TRBD1. The V gene end was trimmed by 4 bases and the J gene end by 8 bases; junction bases not matched to a gene: 3. The CDR3 is made up of 11 amino acids. Germline loops: CDR1 GTSNPN, CDR2 SVGIG (reference sequence). The CDR3 nucleotides read TGTGCCTGGACTACAGGGGGGGGCTACACCTTC. It translates to CAWTTGGGYTF.

In DNA form, the CDR3 reads TGTGCCAGCAGGGGCACCGTTGATGGCTACACCTTC. Translating gives CASRGTVDGYTF. The V and J genes are TRBV2 and TRBJ1-2; D is uncertain. Trimming left V 6 bases short and J 6 bases short, with 11 bases between. Germline V lookup: CDR1 SNHLY, CDR2 FYNNEI. This CDR3 has 12 residues.

The J gene is TRBJ2-7, the V gene TRBV7-4; 10 bases are a match to TRBD2. This CDR3 is built from 16 residues. V lost 3 bases, J lost 2 bases, and 7 bases stayed unmatched. Germline-derived CDR1 and CDR2 are SGHVT and SQSDAQ. Here the CDR3 DNA reads TGTGCCAGCAGCTTCATCTCTAGCGGGGGAGCCTACGAGCAGTACTTC. Translated: CASSFISSGGAYEQYF. The full variable domain, in which reference TRBV7-4 and TRBJ2-7 provide the parts outside the CDR3, is GAGVSQSPRYKVAKRGRDVALRCDSISGHVTLYWYRQTLGQGSEVLTYSQSDAQRDKSGRPSGRFSAERPERSVSTLKIQRTEQGDSAVYLCASSFISSGGAYEQYFGPGTRLTVT.

This clone has a single count. V usage is TRBV28 and J usage is TRBJ2-1; D not resolved. Germline V gene data show CDR1 as MDHEN and CDR2 as SYDVKM. V lost 1 base to trimming and J lost 5 bases, with 0 bases between them. The CDR3 consists of 11 residues. The CDR3 spells CASSLYNEQFF. CDR3 DNA sequence: TGTGCCAGCAGTTTATACAATGAGCAGTTCTTC.

The rearrangement links TRBV28 to TRBJ2-2; D is undetermined. Germline CDR1 reads MDHEN; CDR2 reads SYDVKM. Deletions cut 2 bases from V and 6 bases from J, with 10 bases between. The CDR3 runs to 14 residues. The CDR3 bases are TGTGCCAGCAGTTTACGCCCTTCTTCCGGGGAGCTGTTTTTT. It is translated as CASSLRPSSGELFF.

This chain uses TRBV4-2 with TRBJ2-2; D gene ambiguous. The CDR3 contains 17 residues. From germline, CDR1 is LGHNA and CDR2 YNFKEQ. Trimming left V 0 bases short and J 4 bases short, with 15 bases between. CDR3 amino acids: CASSQDAALAPTGELFF. Written as DNA, the CDR3 is TGTGCCAGCAGCCAAGACGCAGCCTTGGCCCCCACCGGGGAGCTGTTTTTT.

The gene calls are TRBV7-9 and TRBJ2-3; D is unclear. This CDR3 region has 15 residues. Germline-derived CDR1 and CDR2 are SEHNR and FQNEAQ (reference sequence). Trimming stripped 5 bases from V and 0 bases from J, with 12 bases between. This CDR3 is CASSAMGGSTDTQYF. In nucleotides, the CDR3 is TGTGCCAGCAGCGCCATGGGTGGGAGCACAGATACGCAGTATTTT.

The rearrangement joins TRBV2 to TRBJ2-5; 10 positions match TRBD2. CDR1 SNHLY and CDR2 FYNNEI come from the germline V gene. V shed 2 bases, J shed 5 bases, and the junction held 8 bases outside the gene matches. The CDR3 runs to 16 residues. The CDR3: CASSEQRGGNMETQYF. In nucleotides, the CDR3 is TGTGCCAGCAGTGAACAGCGGGGGGGCAATATGGAGACCCAGTACTTC. The full variable domain, with the rest looked up from reference TRBV2 and TRBJ2-5, is EPEVTQTPSHQVTQMGQEVILRCVPISNHLYFYWYRQILGQKVEFLVSFYNNEISEKSEIFDDQFSVERPDGSNFTLKIRSTKLEDSAMYFCASSEQRGGNMETQYFGPGTRLLVL.

The chain combines TRBV7-9 with TRBJ1-1, with 10 bases aligning to TRBD1. Unmatched junction bases numbered 11, after V lost 5 bases and J lost 5 bases. Germline-derived CDR1 and CDR2 are SEHNR and FQNEAQ (reference sequence). The CDR3 extends over 16 amino acids. The CDR3 nucleotides read TGTGCCAGCAGCCCGAGACAGGGGGCGCGTGGGACTGAAGCTTTCTTT. Protein: CASSPRQGARGTEAFF.

This chain uses TRBV7-2 with TRBJ2-7; the match to TRBD2 covers 11 bases. The germline gives CDR1 SGHTA, CDR2 FQGNSA. The J segment lost 3 bases and the V segment lost 5 bases, leaving 6 bases of the junction unmatched. The CDR3 length is 15 residues. As DNA, the CDR3 is TGTGCCAGCAGCGCGACCGGACTAGCGGGCTACGAGCAGTACTTC. It is translated as CASSATGLAGYEQYF.

The V call is TRBV11-3, the J call TRBJ2-7, with D unresolved. The CDR3 sequence is 11 residues long. Trimming removed 5 bases at V and 0 bases at J, with 2 bases between. Germline CDR1 and CDR2: SGHNT and YENEEA. CDR3 amino acids: CASSGSYEQYF. Here the CDR3 DNA reads TGTGCCAGCAGCGGCTCCTACGAGCAGTACTTC.

This clone was seen just once. This sequence joins TRBV5-4 and TRBJ1-2, with 7 bases lining up with TRBD1. The V gene end was trimmed by 4 bases and the J gene end by 3 bases; junction bases not matched to a gene: 9. Germline V lookup: CDR1 SGHNT, CDR2 YYREEE (reference sequence). CDR3 size: 15 residues. CDR3 sequence reads: CASSQNRGLHYGYTF. As DNA, the CDR3 is TGTGCCAGCAGCCAAAACAGGGGTCTCCACTATGGCTACACCTTC.

This chain joins TRBV12-5 and TRBJ1-2; D is unclear. CDR3 length: 13 amino acids. Germline V gives CDR1 LGHNT, CDR2 FRNRAP. V was cut by 1 base and J by 4 bases, with 7 bases left in between. CDR3 bases: TGTGCTAGTGGTTTGGGGGAGAGCTATGGCTACACCTTC. As protein: CASGLGESYGYTF.

The rearrangement uses TRBV28 and TRBJ2-2; 7 bases map to TRBD2. The J segment lost 1 base and the V segment lost 6 bases, leaving 5 bases of the junction unmatched. The CDR3 is made up of 15 amino acids. Germline V gene lookup returns CDR1 MDHEN and CDR2 SYDVKM. This CDR3 is CASSRLALNTGELFF. The CDR3 nucleotides read TGTGCCAGCAGCAGACTAGCACTGAACACCGGGGAGCTGTTTTTT.

The V and J genes are TRBV28 and TRBJ1-1; D gene unclear. Germline lookup yields CDR1 MDHEN and CDR2 SYDVKM. The CDR3 extends over 17 amino acids. The V end was cut by 2 bases, the J end by 1 base, with 17 bases between. CDR3 in DNA: TGTGCCAGCAGTTTAAATATCTTGGATTCGGAGAACACTGAAGCTTTCTTT. Its translation: CASSLNILDSENTEAFF.

The gene calls are TRBV7-2 and TRBJ2-1, with a weak D call TRBD1 (6 bases). V gave up 4 bases and J gave up 9 bases, with 28 bases separating them. This CDR3 comprises 18 residues. Germline assignment: CDR1 SGHTA and CDR2 FQGNSA. CDR3 region: CASSSSWGRPRRSIEQFF. The DNA for the CDR3 is TGTGCCAGCAGCTCCAGTTGGGGGCGGCCGCGGCGATCAATTGAGCAGTTCTTC.

This clone was detected only once. The chain uses TRBV4-1 and TRBJ2-1; D is ambiguous. This CDR3 comprises 16 residues. Germline V CDR1 and CDR2: MGHRA, YSYEKL. The ends were cut back, 0 bases at V and 1 base at J, with 10 bases in the middle. The CDR3 region is CASSQDLRKSYNEQFF. The CDR3 nucleotides read TGCGCCAGCAGCCAAGATTTACGTAAATCCTACAATGAGCAGTTCTTC.

This chain connects TRBV30 to TRBJ1-4, with 8 bases aligning to TRBD1. Germline CDR1 reads GTSNPN; CDR2 reads SVGIG (reference sequence). The CDR3 length is 13 residues. Germline trimming cut 1 base from V and 7 bases from J; bases unmatched to any gene: 2. The CDR3 nucleotides are TGTGCCTGGAGTGCAGGGGGCGGTGAAAAACTGTTTTTT. Its protein is CAWSAGGGEKLFF.

The chain has TRBV5-1 and TRBJ2-1; weak D call: TRBD2 (6 bases). V was clipped by 1 base and J by 3 bases, with 8 bases between them. CDR1 SGHRS and CDR2 YFSETQ come from the germline V gene. The CDR3 is 14 residues long. Here the CDR3 DNA reads TGCGCCAGCAGCTTGAGACTAGGCTACAATGAGCAGTTCTTC. This translates into CASSLRLGYNEQFF.

The rearrangement uses TRBV28 and TRBJ2-5; D is uncertain. The CDR3 is 13 residues long. Germline-derived CDR1 and CDR2 are MDHEN and SYDVKM. V lost 6 bases, J lost 4 bases, and 12 bases lay in between. CDR3 coding DNA: TGTGCCAGCAGCCCTCCGGTTAGAGAGACCCAGTACTTC. Amino acids: CASSPPVRETQYF.

The chain combines TRBV15 with TRBJ1-3; 7 positions match TRBD1. In germline, CDR1 is LNHNV, CDR2 YYDKDF (reference sequence). Trimming cost V 5 bases and J 0 bases; bases outside gene matches: 13. The CDR3 contains 18 residues. The CDR3 region has the DNA TGTGCCACCAGCGGTACCAGGACAGGTACCCTCTCTGGAAACACCATATATTTT. As protein: CATSGTRTGTLSGNTIYF.